These T cell receptor beta chains were read from a single sample in a study of CD8+ T cells in alopecia areata. Here immunoSEQ multiplex PCR was the method, and the copy in TCRdb shows in-frame clones only, minus some. The top ten hold 5.5% to 6% of the sample, which has some 82,000 clones, 51% seen once. The sample consisted of NKG2D-high CD8+ T cells sorted from blood. These receptor sequences come from a human donor with alopecia areata. Each CDR3 is given with its conserved first and last residue. Clone sizes are given selectively: once, few, many, or a class where the clone is expanded.

>TRBJ2-7|TRBV6-5|.
CASTGGWSEQYF
>TRBJ1-1|TRBV5-1|.
CASSLPSGDTEAFF
>TRBJ2-2|TRBV30|.
CAWSGDTGELFF
>TRBJ2-7|TRBV2|once
CASSDVDRTYEQYF
>TRBJ2-1|TRBV7-8|.
CASSLVGNEQFF
>TRBJ1-5|TRBV27|.
CASSLRGGQPQHF
>TRBJ1-1|TRBV4-2|.
CASRWGSDTEAFF
>TRBJ2-7|TRBV30|few
CAWSRIAGVHEQYF
>TRBJ2-5|TRBV11-2|once
CASSGQTGAQYF
>TRBJ1-1|TRBV7-2|few
CASSLEVTSNTEAFF
>TRBJ2-7|TRBV27|.
CASSPAGQGPTMAWEQYF
>TRBJ1-2|TRBV5-1|.
CASSLDWNYGYTF
>TRBJ2-1|TRBV5-6|.
CASSSWEGEQFF
>TRBJ2-7|TRBV11-2|.
CASRAGTAYEQYF
>TRBJ2-7|TRBV28|few
CASSLVRLTSSYEQYF
>TRBJ2-5|TRBV7-6|.
CASSLAPSTETQYF
>TRBJ2-1|TRBV4-1|once
CASSQTGSDEQFF
>TRBJ2-5|TRBV5-6|few
CASSLVGLAQETQYF
>TRBJ2-1|TRBV6-5|few
CASSYLAGYNEQFF
>TRBJ2-1|TRBV29-1|few
CSVGGNNEQFF
>TRBJ2-4|TRBV4-2|.
CASSQDLGLGNIQYF
>TRBJ2-3|TRBV28|few
CASSPRTSGRRDTQYF
>TRBJ2-3|TRBV2|few
CASRERAADTQYF
>TRBJ1-2|TRBV2|.
CASTASLYGYTF
>TRBJ2-1|TRBV9|few
CASSVTGAPYNEQFF
>TRBJ2-1|TRBV7-9|.
CASRSSSYNEQFF
>TRBJ2-1|TRBV2|.
CASSDASGGHNEQFF
>TRBJ1-5|TRBV9|.
CASSASRVAGTSPQHF
>TRBJ2-2|TRBV7-9|.
CASSPETGTNTGELFF
>TRBJ2-7|TRBV9|.
CASSVAGGSGEQYF
>TRBJ2-3|TRBV29-1|.
CSVEGENTDTQYF
>TRBJ1-5|TRBV28|few
CASSFRFGNQPQHF
>TRBJ2-5|TRBV6-6|.
CASGISKETQYF
>TRBJ2-3|TRBV19|few
CASSTPAEPTDTQYF
>TRBJ2-1|TRBV2|.
CASPRKGLGDEQFF
>TRBJ2-7|TRBV14|once
CASSQDHTGSYEQYF
>TRBJ2-2|TRBV14|.
CASSQRDRGAGELFF
>TRBJ2-7|TRBV7-9|.
CASRGLAVYEQYF
>TRBJ2-7|TRBV11-2|.
CASSRWTREQYF
>TRBJ2-5|TRBV7-9|.
CASSSYTGRLQETQYF
>TRBJ2-2|TRBV7-9|.
CASSLTGELFF
>TRBJ2-1|TRBV4-1|.
CASSQGTYDYNEQFF
>TRBJ2-3|TRBV7-9|.
CASSFPRGSRDTQYF
>TRBJ2-7|TRBV4-3|.
CASSQDTTGTGYTYEQYF
>TRBJ2-7|TRBV29-1|few
CSVASGYEQYF